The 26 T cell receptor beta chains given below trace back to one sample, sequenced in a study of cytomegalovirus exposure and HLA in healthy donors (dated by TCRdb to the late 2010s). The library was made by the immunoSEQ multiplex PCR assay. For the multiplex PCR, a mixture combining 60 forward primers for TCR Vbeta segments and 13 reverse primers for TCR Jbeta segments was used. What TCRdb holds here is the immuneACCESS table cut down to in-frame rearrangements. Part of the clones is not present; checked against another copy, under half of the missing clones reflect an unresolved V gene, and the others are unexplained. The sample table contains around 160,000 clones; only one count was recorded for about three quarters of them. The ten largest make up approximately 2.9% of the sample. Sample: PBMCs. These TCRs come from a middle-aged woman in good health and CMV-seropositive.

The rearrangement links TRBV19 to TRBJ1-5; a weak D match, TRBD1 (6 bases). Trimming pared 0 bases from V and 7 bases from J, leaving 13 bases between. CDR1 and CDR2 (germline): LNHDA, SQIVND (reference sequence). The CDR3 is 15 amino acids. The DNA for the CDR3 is TGTGCCAGTAGTATAGATGACAGGTGGGCACAGCCCCAGCATTTT. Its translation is CASSIDDRWAQPQHF.

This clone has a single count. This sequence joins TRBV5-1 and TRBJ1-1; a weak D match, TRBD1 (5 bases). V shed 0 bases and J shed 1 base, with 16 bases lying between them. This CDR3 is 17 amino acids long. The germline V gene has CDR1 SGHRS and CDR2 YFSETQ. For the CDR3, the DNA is TGCGCCAGCAGCTTGGACCGGGATGTCGGGGGGAACACTGAAGCTTTCTTT. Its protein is CASSLDRDVGGNTEAFF. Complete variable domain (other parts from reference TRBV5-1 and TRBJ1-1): KAGVTQTPRYLIKTRGQQVTLSCSPISGHRSVSWYQQTPGQGLQFLFEYFSETQRNKGNFPGRFSGRQFSNSRSEMNVSTLELGDSALYLCASSLDRDVGGNTEAFFGQGTRLTVV.

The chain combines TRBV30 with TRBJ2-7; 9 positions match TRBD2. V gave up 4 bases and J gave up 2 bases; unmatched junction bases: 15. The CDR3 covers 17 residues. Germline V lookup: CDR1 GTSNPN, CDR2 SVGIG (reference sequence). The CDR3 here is CAWNQGGASGATYEQYF. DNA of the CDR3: TGTGCCTGGAACCAAGGGGGGGCTAGCGGGGCTACCTACGAGCAGTACTTC.

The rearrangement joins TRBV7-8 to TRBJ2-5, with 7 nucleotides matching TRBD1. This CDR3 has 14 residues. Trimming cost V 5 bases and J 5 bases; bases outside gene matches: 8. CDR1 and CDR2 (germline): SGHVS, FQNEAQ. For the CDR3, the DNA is TGTGCCAGCAGCAGAGACAGGGCGATGGAGACCCAGTACTTC. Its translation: CASSRDRAMETQYF.

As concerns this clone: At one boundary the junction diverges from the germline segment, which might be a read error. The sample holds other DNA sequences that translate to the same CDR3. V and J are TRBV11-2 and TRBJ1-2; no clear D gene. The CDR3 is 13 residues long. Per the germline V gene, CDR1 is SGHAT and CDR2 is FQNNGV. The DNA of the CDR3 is TGCGCCAGCAGCAGATTGGGAGGGAACGGCTACACCTTC. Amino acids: CASSRLGGNGYTF.

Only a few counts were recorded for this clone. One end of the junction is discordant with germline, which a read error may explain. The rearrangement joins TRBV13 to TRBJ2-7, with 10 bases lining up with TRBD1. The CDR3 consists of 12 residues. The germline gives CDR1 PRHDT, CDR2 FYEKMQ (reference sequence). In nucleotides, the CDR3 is TGTGCCAGCAGCTTGGCCGGGACAGGGGAACACTTC. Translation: CASSLAGTGEHF.

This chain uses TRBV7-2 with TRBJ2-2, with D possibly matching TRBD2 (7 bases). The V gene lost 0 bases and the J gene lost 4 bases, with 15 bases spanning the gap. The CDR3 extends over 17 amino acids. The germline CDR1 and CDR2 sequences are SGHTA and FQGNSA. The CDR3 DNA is TGTGCCAGCAGCTTAGCTCCGGGGGGCCCTGGCACCGGGGAGCTGTTTTTT. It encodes CASSLAPGGPGTGELFF.

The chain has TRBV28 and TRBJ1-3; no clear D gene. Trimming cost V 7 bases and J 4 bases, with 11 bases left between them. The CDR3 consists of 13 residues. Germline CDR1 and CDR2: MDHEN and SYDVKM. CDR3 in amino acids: CASTYPQGNTIYF. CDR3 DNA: TGTGCCAGCACCTACCCCCAAGGAAACACCATATATTTT.

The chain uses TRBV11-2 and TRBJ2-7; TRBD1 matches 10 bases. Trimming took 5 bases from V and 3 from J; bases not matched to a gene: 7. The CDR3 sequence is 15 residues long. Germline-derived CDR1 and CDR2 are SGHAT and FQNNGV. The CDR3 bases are TGTGCCAGCAGCCAAGGACAGGGGGACATCTACGAGCAGTACTTC. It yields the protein CASSQGQGDIYEQYF.

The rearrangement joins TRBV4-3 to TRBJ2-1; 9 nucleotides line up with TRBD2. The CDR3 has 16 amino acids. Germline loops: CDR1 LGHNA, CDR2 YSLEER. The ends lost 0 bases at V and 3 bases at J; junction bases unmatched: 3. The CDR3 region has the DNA TGCGCCAGCAGCCAAGATTGGCGGGAGGGCTACAATGAGCAGTTCTTC. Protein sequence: CASSQDWREGYNEQFF.

In DNA, the CDR3 is TGCGCCAGCAGAGGACAGCTGTGGACTAGCGGGCGCTACCAAGAGACCCAGTACTTC. It encodes CASRGQLWTSGRYQETQYF. This chain connects TRBV10-2 to TRBJ2-5, with TRBD2 matching over 11 bases. The trim removed 6 bases at V and 0 bases at J, leaving 15 bases unmatched. Germline V gene data show CDR1 as WSHSY and CDR2 as SAAADI. CDR3 length: 19 amino acids.

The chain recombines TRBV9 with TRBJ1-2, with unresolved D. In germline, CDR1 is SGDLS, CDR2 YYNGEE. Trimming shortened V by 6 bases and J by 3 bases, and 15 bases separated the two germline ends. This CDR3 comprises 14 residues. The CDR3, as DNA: TGTGCCAGCACCCGCCGGTCGGTGGACTATGGCTACACCTTC. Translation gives CASTRRSVDYGYTF. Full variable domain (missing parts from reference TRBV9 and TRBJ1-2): DSGVTQTPKHLITATGQRVTLRCSPRSGDLSVYWYQQSLDQGLQFLIQYYNGEERAKGNILERFSAQQFPDLHSELNLSSLELGDSALYFCASTRRSVDYGYTFGSGTRLTVV.

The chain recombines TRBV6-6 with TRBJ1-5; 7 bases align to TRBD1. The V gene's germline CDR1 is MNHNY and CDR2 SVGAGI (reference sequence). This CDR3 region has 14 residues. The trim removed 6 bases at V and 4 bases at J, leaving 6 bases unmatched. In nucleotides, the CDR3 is TGTGCCAGCAGCCTGGGACAGAATAATCAGCCCCAGCATTTT. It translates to CASSLGQNNQPQHF.

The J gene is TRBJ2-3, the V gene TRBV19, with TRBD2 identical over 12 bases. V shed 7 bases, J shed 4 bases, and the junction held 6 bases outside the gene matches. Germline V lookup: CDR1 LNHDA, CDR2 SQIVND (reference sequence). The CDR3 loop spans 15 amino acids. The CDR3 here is CASTLAGGPADTQYF. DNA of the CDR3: TGTGCCAGTACCCTAGCGGGGGGGCCAGCAGATACGCAGTATTTT.

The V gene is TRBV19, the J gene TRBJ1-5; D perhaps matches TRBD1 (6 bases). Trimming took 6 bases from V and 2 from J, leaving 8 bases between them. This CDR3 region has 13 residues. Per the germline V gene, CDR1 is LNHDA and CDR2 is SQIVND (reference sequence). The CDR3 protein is CASSTGRNQPQHF. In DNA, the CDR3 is TGTGCCAGTAGCACAGGGCGCAATCAGCCCCAGCATTTT. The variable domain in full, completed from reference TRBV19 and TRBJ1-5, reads DGGITQSPKYLFRKEGQNVTLSCEQNLNHDAMYWYRQDPGQGLRLIYYSQIVNDFQKGDIAEGYSVSREKKESFPLTVTSAQKNPTAFYLCASSTGRNQPQHFGDGTRLSIL.

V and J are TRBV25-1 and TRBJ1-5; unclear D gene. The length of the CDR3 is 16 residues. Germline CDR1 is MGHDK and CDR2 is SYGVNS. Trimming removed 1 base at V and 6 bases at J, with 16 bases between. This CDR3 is CASSESTLAESQPQHF. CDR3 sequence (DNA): TGTGCCAGCAGTGAATCAACCCTCGCGGAGAGTCAGCCCCAGCATTTT.

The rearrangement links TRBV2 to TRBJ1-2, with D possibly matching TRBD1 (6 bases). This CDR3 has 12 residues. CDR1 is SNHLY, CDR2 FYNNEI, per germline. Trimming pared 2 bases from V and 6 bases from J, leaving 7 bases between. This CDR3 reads CASSEQGNGYTF. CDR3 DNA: TGTGCCAGCAGTGAACAGGGGAATGGCTACACCTTC. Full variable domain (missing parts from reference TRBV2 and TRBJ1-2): EPEVTQTPSHQVTQMGQEVILRCVPISNHLYFYWYRQILGQKVEFLVSFYNNEISEKSEIFDDQFSVERPDGSNFTLKIRSTKLEDSAMYFCASSEQGNGYTFGSGTRLTVV.

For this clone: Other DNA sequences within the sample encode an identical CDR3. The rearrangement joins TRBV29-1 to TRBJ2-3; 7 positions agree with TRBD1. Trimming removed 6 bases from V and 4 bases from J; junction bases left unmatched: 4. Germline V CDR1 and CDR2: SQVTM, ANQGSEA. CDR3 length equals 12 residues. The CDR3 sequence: CSVGQGADTQYF. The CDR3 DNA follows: TGCAGCGTCGGGCAGGGGGCAGATACGCAGTATTTT.

This CDR3 is CASSDLGGPMADTQYF. The CDR3 DNA reads TGTGCCAGCAGTGACTTGGGCGGGCCCATGGCGGATACGCAGTATTTT. The chain is built from TRBV6-4 and TRBJ2-3, with D perhaps matching TRBD2 (5 bases). Germline values: CDR1 MRHNA, CDR2 SNTAGT. Trimming pared 1 base from V and 6 bases from J, leaving 17 bases between. The CDR3 runs 16 residues.

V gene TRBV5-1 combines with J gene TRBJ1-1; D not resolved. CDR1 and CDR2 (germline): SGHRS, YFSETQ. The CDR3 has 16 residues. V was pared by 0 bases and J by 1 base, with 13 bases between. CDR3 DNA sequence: TGCGCCAGCAGCTTGGATGAGGGTCGGACGAACACTGAAGCTTTCTTT. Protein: CASSLDEGRTNTEAFF.

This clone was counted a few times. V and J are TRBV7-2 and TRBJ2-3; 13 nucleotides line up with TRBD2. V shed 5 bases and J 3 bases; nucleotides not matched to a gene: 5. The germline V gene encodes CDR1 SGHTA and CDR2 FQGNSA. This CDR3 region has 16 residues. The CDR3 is CASSPGTSGMTDTQYF. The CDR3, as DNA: TGTGCCAGCAGCCCCGGGACTAGCGGGATGACAGATACGCAGTATTTT.

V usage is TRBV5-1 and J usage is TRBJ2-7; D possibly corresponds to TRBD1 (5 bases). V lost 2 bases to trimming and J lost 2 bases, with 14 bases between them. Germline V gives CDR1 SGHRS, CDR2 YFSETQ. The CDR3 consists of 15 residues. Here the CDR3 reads CASSFSPQETYEQYF. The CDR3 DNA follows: TGCGCCAGCAGCTTTTCTCCACAGGAAACCTACGAGCAGTACTTC.

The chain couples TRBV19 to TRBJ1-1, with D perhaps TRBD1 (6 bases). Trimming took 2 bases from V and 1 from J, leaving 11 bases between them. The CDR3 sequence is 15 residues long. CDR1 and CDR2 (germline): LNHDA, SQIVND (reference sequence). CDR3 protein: CASSINWGQNTEAFF. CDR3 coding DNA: TGTGCCAGTAGTATAAATTGGGGGCAGAACACTGAAGCTTTCTTT.

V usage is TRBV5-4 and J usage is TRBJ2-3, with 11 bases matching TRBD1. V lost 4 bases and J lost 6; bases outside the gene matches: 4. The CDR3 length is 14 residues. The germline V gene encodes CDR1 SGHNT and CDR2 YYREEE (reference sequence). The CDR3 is CASSTGQGEDTQYF. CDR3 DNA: TGTGCCAGCAGCACGGGACAGGGGGAGGATACGCAGTATTTT.

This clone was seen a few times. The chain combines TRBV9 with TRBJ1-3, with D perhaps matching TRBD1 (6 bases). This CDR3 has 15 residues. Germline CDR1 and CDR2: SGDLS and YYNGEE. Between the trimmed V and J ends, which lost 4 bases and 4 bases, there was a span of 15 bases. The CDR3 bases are TGTGCCAGCAGCCCCTTAACAGGGCTAGGAAACACCATATATTTT. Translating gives CASSPLTGLGNTIYF. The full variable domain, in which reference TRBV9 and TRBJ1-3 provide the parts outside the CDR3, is DSGVTQTPKHLITATGQRVTLRCSPRSGDLSVYWYQQSLDQGLQFLIQYYNGEERAKGNILERFSAQQFPDLHSELNLSSLELGDSALYFCASSPLTGLGNTIYFGEGSWLTVV.

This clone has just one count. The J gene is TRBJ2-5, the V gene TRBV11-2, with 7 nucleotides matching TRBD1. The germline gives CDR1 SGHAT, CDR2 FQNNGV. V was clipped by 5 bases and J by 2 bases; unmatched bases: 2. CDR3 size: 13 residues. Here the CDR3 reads CASSRDRQETQYF. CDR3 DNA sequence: TGTGCCAGCAGCAGGGACAGACAAGAGACCCAGTACTTC.